This TCR beta chain came from a study of T cells after yellow fever vaccination. TCRdb redid the calling of the 5' RACE reads with MiXCR, one entry per CDR3 protein. The sample yields 300,000 to 450,000 distinct CDR3 sequences, 6% to 8% seen once. This clonotype showed up just a few times. The germline V gene encodes CDR1 SGHTA and CDR2 FQGNSA. The CDR3 sequence is 15 residues long. The germline V and J ends were trimmed by 2 bases and 0 bases, with 5 bases remaining between them. This sample comprised PBMCs, obtained 5 days after the yellow fever booster vaccination. The receptor's source is a man aged 30 to 39 who received the YFV17D yellow fever vaccine. V usage is TRBV7-2 and J usage is TRBJ2-6, with D unclear. Here the CDR3 DNA reads TGTGCCAGCAGCTTAAGCGCCTCTGGGGCCAACGTCCTGACTTTC. Its translation: CASSLSASGANVLTF.